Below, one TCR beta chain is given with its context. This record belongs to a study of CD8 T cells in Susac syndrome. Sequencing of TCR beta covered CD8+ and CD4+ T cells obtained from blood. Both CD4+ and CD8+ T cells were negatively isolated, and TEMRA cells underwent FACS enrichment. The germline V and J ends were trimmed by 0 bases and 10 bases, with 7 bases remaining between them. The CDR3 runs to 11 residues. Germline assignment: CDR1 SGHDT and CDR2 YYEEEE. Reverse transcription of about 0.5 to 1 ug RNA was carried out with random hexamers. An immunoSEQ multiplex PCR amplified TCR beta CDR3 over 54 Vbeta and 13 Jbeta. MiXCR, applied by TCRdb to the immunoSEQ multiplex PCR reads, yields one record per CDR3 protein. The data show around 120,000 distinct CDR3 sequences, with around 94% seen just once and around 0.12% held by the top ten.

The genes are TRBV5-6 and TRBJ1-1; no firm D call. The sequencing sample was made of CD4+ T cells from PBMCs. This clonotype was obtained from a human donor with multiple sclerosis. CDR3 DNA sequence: TGTGCCAGCAGCTTGGCCGGAGTAGCTTTCTTT. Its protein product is CASSLAGVAFF.